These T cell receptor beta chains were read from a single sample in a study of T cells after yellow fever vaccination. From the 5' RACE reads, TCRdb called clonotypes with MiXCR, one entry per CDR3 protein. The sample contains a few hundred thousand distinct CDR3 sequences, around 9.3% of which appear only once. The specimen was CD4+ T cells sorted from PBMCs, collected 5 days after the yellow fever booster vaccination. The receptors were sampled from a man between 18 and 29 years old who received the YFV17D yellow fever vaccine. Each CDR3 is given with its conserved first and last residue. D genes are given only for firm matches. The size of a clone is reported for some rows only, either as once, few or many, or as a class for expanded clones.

CDR3 protein: CASSQVYLAGGKNEQFF; CDR3 DNA: TGCGCCAGCAGCCAAGTATACCTAGCGGGGGGGAAGAATGAGCAGTTCTTC; D gene: TRBD2; J gene: TRBJ2-1; clone size: few; V gene: TRBV4-1; CDR3 length: 17
CDR3 protein: CASRLGGNTGELFF; CDR3 DNA: TGTGCCAGCAGACTGGGGGGAAACACCGGGGAGCTGTTTTTT; D gene: .; J gene: TRBJ2-2; clone size: .; V gene: TRBV6-2/TRBV6-3; CDR3 length: 14
CDR3 protein: CASSFGTTGGELFF; CDR3 DNA: TGCGCCAGCAGCTTCGGGACAACAGGCGGGGAGCTGTTTTTT; D gene: .; J gene: TRBJ2-2; clone size: once; V gene: TRBV5-1; CDR3 length: 14
CDR3 protein: CASRLAGGLENEQFF; CDR3 DNA: TGTGCCAGCAGGTTAGCGGGGGGGTTGGAAAATGAGCAGTTCTTC; D gene: TRBD2; J gene: TRBJ2-1; clone size: few; V gene: TRBV12-3/TRBV12-4; CDR3 length: 15
CDR3 protein: CASGTDSSYNEQFF; CDR3 DNA: TGTGCCAGCGGAACAGACAGCTCCTACAATGAGCAGTTCTTC; D gene: .; J gene: TRBJ2-1; clone size: .; V gene: TRBV21-1; CDR3 length: 14
CDR3 protein: CASSEFKGHPYGYTF; CDR3 DNA: TGTGCCAGCAGTGAATTTAAGGGACACCCCTATGGCTACACCTTC; D gene: .; J gene: TRBJ1-2; clone size: many; V gene: TRBV2; CDR3 length: 15
CDR3 protein: CASSPTLGPGQGAYEQYF; CDR3 DNA: TGCGCCAGCAGCCCCACCCTGGGCCCAGGACAGGGGGCGTACGAGCAGTACTTC; D gene: TRBD1; J gene: TRBJ2-7; clone size: few; V gene: TRBV5-1; CDR3 length: 18
CDR3 protein: CASSHSRTGRPEAFF; CDR3 DNA: TGTGCCAGCAGCCACTCCCGGACAGGGCGGCCTGAAGCTTTCTTT; D gene: TRBD1; J gene: TRBJ1-1; clone size: .; V gene: TRBV7-2; CDR3 length: 15
CDR3 protein: CASGLVETGSNTIYF; CDR3 DNA: TGTGCTAGTGGTTTGGTCGAGACAGGGTCGAACACCATATATTTT; D gene: TRBD1; J gene: TRBJ1-3; clone size: few; V gene: TRBV12-5; CDR3 length: 15
CDR3 protein: CASSSGRISTDTQYF; CDR3 DNA: TGCGCCAGCAGCTCCGGACGGATTAGCACAGATACGCAGTATTTT; D gene: .; J gene: TRBJ2-3; clone size: many; V gene: TRBV5-1; CDR3 length: 15
CDR3 protein: CASTREEETQYF; CDR3 DNA: TGTGCCAGCACAAGAGAGGAAGAGACCCAGTACTTC; D gene: .; J gene: TRBJ2-5; clone size: .; V gene: TRBV2; CDR3 length: 12
CDR3 protein: CASRPGDDKETQYF; CDR3 DNA: TGTGCCAGCAGACCTGGGGACGATAAAGAGACCCAGTACTTC; D gene: .; J gene: TRBJ2-5; clone size: few; V gene: TRBV12-3/TRBV12-4; CDR3 length: 14
CDR3 protein: CASSSQDRANTGELFF; CDR3 DNA: TGTGCCAGCAGCTCACAAGACAGAGCGAACACCGGGGAGCTGTTTTTT; D gene: .; J gene: TRBJ2-2; clone size: few; V gene: TRBV5-4; CDR3 length: 16
CDR3 protein: CSVLVRTNTEAFF; CDR3 DNA: TGCAGCGTTCTGGTCCGGACGAACACTGAAGCTTTCTTT; D gene: .; J gene: TRBJ1-1; clone size: few; V gene: TRBV29-1; CDR3 length: 13
CDR3 protein: CASSFTVDTEAFF; CDR3 DNA: TGTGCCAGCAGCTTTACGGTGGACACTGAAGCTTTCTTT; D gene: .; J gene: TRBJ1-1; clone size: .; V gene: TRBV7-2; CDR3 length: 13
CDR3 protein: CASSTGQAETQYF; CDR3 DNA: TGTGCCAGCAGCACGGGACAAGCAGAGACCCAGTACTTC; D gene: .; J gene: TRBJ2-5; clone size: many; V gene: TRBV5-6; CDR3 length: 13
CDR3 protein: CASDQTNTEAFF; CDR3 DNA: TGTGCCAGCGACCAGACGAACACTGAAGCTTTCTTT; D gene: .; J gene: TRBJ1-1; clone size: .; V gene: TRBV6-2/TRBV6-3; CDR3 length: 12
CDR3 protein: CASSQSGQGATDTQYF; CDR3 DNA: TGCGCCAGCAGCCAATCCGGACAGGGGGCTACAGATACGCAGTATTTT; D gene: TRBD1; J gene: TRBJ2-3; clone size: .; V gene: TRBV4-1; CDR3 length: 16
CDR3 protein: CASSEATGSTTDTQYF; CDR3 DNA: TGCGCCAGCAGTGAGGCCACCGGTAGCACCACAGATACGCAGTATTTT; D gene: .; J gene: TRBJ2-3; clone size: .; V gene: TRBV10-1; CDR3 length: 16
CDR3 protein: CASSVDIKNIQYF; CDR3 DNA: TGTGCCAGCAGCGTAGACATCAAAAACATTCAGTACTTC; D gene: .; J gene: TRBJ2-4; clone size: .; V gene: TRBV7-3; CDR3 length: 13
CDR3 protein: CASSQKGSSYNEQFF; CDR3 DNA: TGTGCCAGCAGCCAAAAGGGAAGCTCCTACAATGAGCAGTTCTTC; D gene: .; J gene: TRBJ2-1; clone size: .; V gene: TRBV3-1; CDR3 length: 15
CDR3 protein: CASKRGTLTDTQYF; CDR3 DNA: TGTGCCAGCAAGAGGGGGACTCTGACAGATACGCAGTATTTT; D gene: .; J gene: TRBJ2-3; clone size: many; V gene: TRBV6-5; CDR3 length: 14
CDR3 protein: CASSLGHVNEKLFF; CDR3 DNA: TGTGCCAGCAGCTTGGGACACGTTAATGAAAAACTGTTTTTT; D gene: .; J gene: TRBJ1-4; clone size: .; V gene: TRBV7-9; CDR3 length: 14
CDR3 protein: CASSLTVAGPLDEQFF; CDR3 DNA: TGCGCCAGCAGCCTAACAGTAGCGGGGCCGCTCGATGAGCAGTTCTTC; D gene: TRBD2; J gene: TRBJ2-1; clone size: few; V gene: TRBV5-1; CDR3 length: 16
CDR3 protein: CSASDRGQRNYGYTF; CDR3 DNA: TGCAGTGCTAGCGACAGGGGGCAGCGGAACTATGGCTACACCTTC; D gene: TRBD1; J gene: TRBJ1-2; clone size: few; V gene: TRBV20-1; CDR3 length: 15
CDR3 protein: CASSLYWTRTSTDTQYF; CDR3 DNA: TGCGCCAGCAGCCTTTATTGGACTAGAACTAGCACAGATACGCAGTATTTT; D gene: TRBD2; J gene: TRBJ2-3; clone size: .; V gene: TRBV5-1; CDR3 length: 17
CDR3 protein: CASSLSGNGYTF; CDR3 DNA: TGCGCCAGCAGCCTTTCAGGGAATGGCTACACCTTC; D gene: .; J gene: TRBJ1-2; clone size: many; V gene: TRBV4-3; CDR3 length: 12
CDR3 protein: CASSIHLAGVGETQYF; CDR3 DNA: TGTGCCAGCAGCATCCACCTAGCGGGGGTCGGTGAGACCCAGTACTTC; D gene: TRBD2; J gene: TRBJ2-5; clone size: .; V gene: TRBV7-2; CDR3 length: 16
CDR3 protein: CASSPGLEVNEQFF; CDR3 DNA: TGTGCCAGCAGCCCTGGACTCGAAGTAAATGAGCAGTTCTTC; D gene: .; J gene: TRBJ2-1; clone size: few; V gene: TRBV7-3; CDR3 length: 14
CDR3 protein: CASKFDVEAAAFF; CDR3 DNA: TGTGCCAGCAAGTTTGACGTGGAGGCCGCGGCTTTCTTT; D gene: .; J gene: TRBJ1-1; clone size: .; V gene: TRBV28; CDR3 length: 13
CDR3 protein: CASSVDWGRVGMETQYF; CDR3 DNA: TGTGCCAGCAGCGTAGATTGGGGGAGGGTTGGGATGGAGACCCAGTACTTC; D gene: TRBD2; J gene: TRBJ2-5; clone size: few; V gene: TRBV9; CDR3 length: 17
CDR3 protein: CASSQDSGGRQETQYF; CDR3 DNA: TGTGCCAGCAGCCAAGATAGCGGGGGGCGGCAAGAGACCCAGTACTTC; D gene: TRBD2; J gene: TRBJ2-5; clone size: .; V gene: TRBV3-1; CDR3 length: 16